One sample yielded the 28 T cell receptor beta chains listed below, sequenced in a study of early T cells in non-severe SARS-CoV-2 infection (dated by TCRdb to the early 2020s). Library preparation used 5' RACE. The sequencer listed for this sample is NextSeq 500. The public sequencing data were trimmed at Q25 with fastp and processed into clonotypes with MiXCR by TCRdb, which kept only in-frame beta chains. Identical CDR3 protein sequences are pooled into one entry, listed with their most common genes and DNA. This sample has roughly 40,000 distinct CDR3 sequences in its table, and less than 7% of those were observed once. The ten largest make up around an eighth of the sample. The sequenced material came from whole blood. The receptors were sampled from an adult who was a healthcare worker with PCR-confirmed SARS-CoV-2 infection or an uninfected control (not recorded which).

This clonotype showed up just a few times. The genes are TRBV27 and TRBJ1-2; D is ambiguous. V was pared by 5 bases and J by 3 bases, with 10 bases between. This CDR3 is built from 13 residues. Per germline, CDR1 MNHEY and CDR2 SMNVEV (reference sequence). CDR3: CASSRGHYYGYTF. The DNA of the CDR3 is TGTGCCAGCAGTCGTGGCCACTACTATGGCTACACCTTC.

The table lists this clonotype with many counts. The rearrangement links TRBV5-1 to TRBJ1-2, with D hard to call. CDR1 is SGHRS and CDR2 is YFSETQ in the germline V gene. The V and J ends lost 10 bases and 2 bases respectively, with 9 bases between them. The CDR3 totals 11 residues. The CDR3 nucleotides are TGCGCCGCGCCGAGGAACTATGGCTACACCTTC. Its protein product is CAAPRNYGYTF.

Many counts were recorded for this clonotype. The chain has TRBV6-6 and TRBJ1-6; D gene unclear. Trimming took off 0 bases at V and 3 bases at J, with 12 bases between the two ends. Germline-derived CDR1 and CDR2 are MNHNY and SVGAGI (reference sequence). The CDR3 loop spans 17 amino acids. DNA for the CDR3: TGTGCCAGCAGTTACTCGGTGACACCGAGCTATAATTCACCCCTCCACTTT. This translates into CASSYSVTPSYNSPLHF.

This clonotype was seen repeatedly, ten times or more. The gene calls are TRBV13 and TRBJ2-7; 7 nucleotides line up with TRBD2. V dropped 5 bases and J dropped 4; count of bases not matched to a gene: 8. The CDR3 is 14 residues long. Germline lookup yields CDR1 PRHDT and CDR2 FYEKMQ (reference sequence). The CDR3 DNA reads TGTGCCAGCAGCGGCGGCGAGGGAGGGTACGAGCAGTACTTC. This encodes CASSGGEGGYEQYF.

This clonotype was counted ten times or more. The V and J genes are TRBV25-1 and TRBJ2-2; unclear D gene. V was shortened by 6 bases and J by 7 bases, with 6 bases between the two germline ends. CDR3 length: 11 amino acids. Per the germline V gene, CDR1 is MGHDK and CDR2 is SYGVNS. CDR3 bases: TGTGCCAGCAGGGAAGGCGGGGAGCTGTTTTTT. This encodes CASREGGELFF.

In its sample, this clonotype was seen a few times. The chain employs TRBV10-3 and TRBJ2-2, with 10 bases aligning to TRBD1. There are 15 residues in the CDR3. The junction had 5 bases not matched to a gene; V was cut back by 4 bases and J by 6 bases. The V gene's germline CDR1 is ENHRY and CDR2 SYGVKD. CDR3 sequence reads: CAISGQGAISGELFF. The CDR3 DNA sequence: TGTGCCATCAGTGGACAGGGGGCTATCTCCGGGGAGCTGTTTTTT.

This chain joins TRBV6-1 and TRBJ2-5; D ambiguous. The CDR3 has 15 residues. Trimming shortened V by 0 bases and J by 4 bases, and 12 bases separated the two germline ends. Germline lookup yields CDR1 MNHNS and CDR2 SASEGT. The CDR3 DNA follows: TGTGCCAGCAGTGAAGCCGGGCCCCGCGGAGAGACCCAGTACTTC. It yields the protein CASSEAGPRGETQYF.

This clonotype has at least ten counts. This CDR3 reads CATSREWGSTGNTIYF. CDR3 bases: TGTGCCACCAGCAGAGAATGGGGGTCGACTGGAAACACCATATATTTT. V usage is TRBV15 and J usage is TRBJ1-3, with D possibly being TRBD1 (5 bases). The germline CDR1 and CDR2 sequences are LNHNV and YYDKDF (reference sequence). CDR3 length: 16 residues. Trimming took 0 bases from V and 2 from J, leaving 11 bases between them.

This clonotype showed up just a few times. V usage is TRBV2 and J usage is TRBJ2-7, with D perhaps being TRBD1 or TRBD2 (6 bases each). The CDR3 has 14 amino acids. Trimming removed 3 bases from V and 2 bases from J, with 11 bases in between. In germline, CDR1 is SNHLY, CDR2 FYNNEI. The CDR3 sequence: CASSDRRGPYEQYF. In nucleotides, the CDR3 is TGTGCCAGCAGTGATCGACGGGGGCCCTACGAGCAGTACTTC.

CDR3 coding DNA: TGCGCCAGCAGTGTCCTGACGGATGCTAGCACAGATACGCAGTATTTT. It encodes CASSVLTDASTDTQYF. The chain combines TRBV10-1 with TRBJ2-3; D remains unclear. Per germline, CDR1 WNHNN and CDR2 SYGVQD (reference sequence). V was cut by 4 bases and J by 0 bases, with 14 bases left in between. This CDR3 is built from 16 residues.

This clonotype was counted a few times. Written as DNA, the CDR3 is TGTGCCAGCAGCCAAGATAGGATGAACACCGGGGAGCTGTTTTTT. Amino acid sequence: CASSQDRMNTGELFF. This sequence joins TRBV3-1 and TRBJ2-2; D is ambiguous. The CDR3 has 15 amino acids. Trimming took 0 bases from V and 1 from J, leaving 6 bases between them. Per germline, CDR1 LGHDT and CDR2 YNNKEL (reference sequence).

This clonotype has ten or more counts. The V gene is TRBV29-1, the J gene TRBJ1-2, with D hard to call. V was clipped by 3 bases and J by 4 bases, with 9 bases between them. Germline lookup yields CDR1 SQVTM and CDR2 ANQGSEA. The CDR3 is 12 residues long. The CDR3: CSVDGFGYGYTF. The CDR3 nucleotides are TGCAGCGTTGACGGGTTCGGCTATGGCTACACCTTC.

CDR3 coding DNA: TGTGCCAGCGATACACATGAGCGACCCTCCTACGAGCAGTACTTC. Translating gives CASDTHERPSYEQYF. The chain is built from TRBV6-1 and TRBJ2-7; D is unclear. Germline lookup yields CDR1 MNHNS and CDR2 SASEGT. The CDR3 sequence is 15 residues long. V was cut by 8 bases and J by 0 bases, with 17 bases left in between.

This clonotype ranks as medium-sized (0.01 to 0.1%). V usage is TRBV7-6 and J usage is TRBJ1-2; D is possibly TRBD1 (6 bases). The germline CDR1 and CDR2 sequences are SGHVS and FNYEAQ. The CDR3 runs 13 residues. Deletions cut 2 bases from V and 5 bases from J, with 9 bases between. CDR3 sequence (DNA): TGTGCCAGCAGCTTATCAGGGGCTTATGGCTACACCTTC. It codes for CASSLSGAYGYTF. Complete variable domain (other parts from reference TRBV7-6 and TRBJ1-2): GAGVSQSPRYKVTKRGQDVALRCDPISGHVSLYWYRQALGQGPEFLTYFNYEAQQDKSGLPNDRFSAERPEGSISTLTIQRTEQRDSAMYRCASSLSGAYGYTFGSGTRLTVV.

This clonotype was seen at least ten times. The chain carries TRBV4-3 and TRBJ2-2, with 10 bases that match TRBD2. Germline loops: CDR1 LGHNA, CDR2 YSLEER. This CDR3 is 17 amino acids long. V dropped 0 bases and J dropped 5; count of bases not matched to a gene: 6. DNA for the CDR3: TGCGCCAGCAGCCAAGAATTACTAGCGGGGCGGACCGGGGAGCTGTTTTTT. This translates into CASSQELLAGRTGELFF.

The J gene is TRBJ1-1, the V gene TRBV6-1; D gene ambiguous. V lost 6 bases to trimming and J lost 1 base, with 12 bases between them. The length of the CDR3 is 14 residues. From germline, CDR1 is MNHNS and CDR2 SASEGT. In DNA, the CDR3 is TGTGCCAGCAGGACCCCCTGGGCGAACACTGAAGCTTTCTTT. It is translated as CASRTPWANTEAFF.

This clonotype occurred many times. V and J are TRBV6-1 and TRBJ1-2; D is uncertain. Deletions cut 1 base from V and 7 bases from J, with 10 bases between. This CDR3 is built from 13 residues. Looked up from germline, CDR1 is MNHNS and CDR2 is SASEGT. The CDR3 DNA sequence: TGTGCCAGCAGTGAAGTCGGAGTCGTTGGCTACACCTTC. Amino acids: CASSEVGVVGYTF.

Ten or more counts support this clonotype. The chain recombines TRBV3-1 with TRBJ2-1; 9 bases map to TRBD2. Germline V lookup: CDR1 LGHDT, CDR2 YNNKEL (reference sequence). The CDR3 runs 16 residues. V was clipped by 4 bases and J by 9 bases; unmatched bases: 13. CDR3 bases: TGTGCCAGCAGCCGACTCTCAGCGGGGGGTCGTGGTGAGCAGTTCTTC. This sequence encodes CASSRLSAGGRGEQFF.

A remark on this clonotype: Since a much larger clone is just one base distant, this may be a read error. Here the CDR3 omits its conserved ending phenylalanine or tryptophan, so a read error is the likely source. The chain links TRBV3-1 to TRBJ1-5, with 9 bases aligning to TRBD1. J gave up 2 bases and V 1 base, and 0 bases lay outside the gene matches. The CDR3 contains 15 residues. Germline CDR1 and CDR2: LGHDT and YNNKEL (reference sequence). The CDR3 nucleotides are TGTGCCAGCAGCCAAGGACAGGGGGGCAATCAGCCCCAGCATATT. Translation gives CASSQGQGGNQPQHI.

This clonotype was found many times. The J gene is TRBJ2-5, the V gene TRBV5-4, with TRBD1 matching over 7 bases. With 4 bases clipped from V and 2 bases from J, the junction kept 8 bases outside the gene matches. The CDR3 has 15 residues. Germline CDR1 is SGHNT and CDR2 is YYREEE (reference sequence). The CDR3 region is CASSQPGQRQETQYF. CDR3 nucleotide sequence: TGTGCCAGCAGCCAACCGGGACAGAGACAAGAGACCCAGTACTTC.

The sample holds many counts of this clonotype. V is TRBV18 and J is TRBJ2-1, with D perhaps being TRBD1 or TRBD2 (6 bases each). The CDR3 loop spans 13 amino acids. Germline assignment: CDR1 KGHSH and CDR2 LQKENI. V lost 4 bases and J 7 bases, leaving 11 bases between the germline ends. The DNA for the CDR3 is TGTGCCAGCTCACATCCGGGGGCAAATGAGCAGTTCTTC. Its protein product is CASSHPGANEQFF.

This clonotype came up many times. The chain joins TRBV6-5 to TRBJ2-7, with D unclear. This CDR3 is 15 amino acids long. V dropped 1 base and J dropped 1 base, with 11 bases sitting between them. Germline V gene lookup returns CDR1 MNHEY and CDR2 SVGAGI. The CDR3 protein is CASSYFSGPSYEQYF. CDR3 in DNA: TGTGCCAGCAGTTACTTTTCCGGTCCATCCTACGAGCAGTACTTC.

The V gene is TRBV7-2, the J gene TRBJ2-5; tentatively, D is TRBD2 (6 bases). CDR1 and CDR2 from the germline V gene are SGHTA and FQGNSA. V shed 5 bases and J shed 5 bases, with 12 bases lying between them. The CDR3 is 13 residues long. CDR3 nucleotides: TGTGCCAGCAGCCTTTCTAGCGTTGAGACCCAGTACTTC. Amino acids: CASSLSSVETQYF.

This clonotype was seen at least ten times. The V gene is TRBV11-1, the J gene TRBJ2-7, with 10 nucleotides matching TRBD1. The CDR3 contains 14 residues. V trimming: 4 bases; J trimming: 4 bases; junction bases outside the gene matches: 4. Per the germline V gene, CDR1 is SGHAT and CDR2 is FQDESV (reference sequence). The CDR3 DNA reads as TGTGCCAGCAGCTCCGGGACAGGGGAATACGAGCAGTACTTC. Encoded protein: CASSSGTGEYEQYF.

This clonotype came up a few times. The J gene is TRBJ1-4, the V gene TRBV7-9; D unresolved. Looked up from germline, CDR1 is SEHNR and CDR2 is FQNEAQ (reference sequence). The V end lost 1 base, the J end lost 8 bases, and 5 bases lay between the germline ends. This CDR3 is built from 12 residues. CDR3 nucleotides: TGTGCCAGCAGCTTAGGGGCCGAAAAACTGTTTTTT. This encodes CASSLGAEKLFF.

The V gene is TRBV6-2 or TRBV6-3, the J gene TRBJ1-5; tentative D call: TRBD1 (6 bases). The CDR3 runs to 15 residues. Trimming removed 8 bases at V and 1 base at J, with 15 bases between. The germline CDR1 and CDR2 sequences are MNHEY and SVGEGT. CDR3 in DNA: TGTGCCAGCTCGGCCGGGGGCGAGAGCAATCAGCCCCAGCATTTT. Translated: CASSAGGESNQPQHF.

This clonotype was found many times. The CDR3 bases are TGCAGTGCTGCGAAAGGGATCTATAGCAATCAGCCCCAGCATTTT. Translated: CSAAKGIYSNQPQHF. This chain uses TRBV20-1 with TRBJ1-5; D is uncertain. The germline gives CDR1 DFQATT, CDR2 SNEGSKA (reference sequence). V was shortened by 5 bases and J by 0 bases, with 14 bases between the two germline ends. This CDR3 has 15 residues.

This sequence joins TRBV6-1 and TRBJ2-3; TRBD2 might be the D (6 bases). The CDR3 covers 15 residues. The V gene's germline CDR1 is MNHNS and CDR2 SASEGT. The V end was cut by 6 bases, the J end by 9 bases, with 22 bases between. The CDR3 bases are TGTGCCAGCAGGGAACGGGGACTTGCTATTGGGACGCAGTATTTT. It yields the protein CASRERGLAIGTQYF.